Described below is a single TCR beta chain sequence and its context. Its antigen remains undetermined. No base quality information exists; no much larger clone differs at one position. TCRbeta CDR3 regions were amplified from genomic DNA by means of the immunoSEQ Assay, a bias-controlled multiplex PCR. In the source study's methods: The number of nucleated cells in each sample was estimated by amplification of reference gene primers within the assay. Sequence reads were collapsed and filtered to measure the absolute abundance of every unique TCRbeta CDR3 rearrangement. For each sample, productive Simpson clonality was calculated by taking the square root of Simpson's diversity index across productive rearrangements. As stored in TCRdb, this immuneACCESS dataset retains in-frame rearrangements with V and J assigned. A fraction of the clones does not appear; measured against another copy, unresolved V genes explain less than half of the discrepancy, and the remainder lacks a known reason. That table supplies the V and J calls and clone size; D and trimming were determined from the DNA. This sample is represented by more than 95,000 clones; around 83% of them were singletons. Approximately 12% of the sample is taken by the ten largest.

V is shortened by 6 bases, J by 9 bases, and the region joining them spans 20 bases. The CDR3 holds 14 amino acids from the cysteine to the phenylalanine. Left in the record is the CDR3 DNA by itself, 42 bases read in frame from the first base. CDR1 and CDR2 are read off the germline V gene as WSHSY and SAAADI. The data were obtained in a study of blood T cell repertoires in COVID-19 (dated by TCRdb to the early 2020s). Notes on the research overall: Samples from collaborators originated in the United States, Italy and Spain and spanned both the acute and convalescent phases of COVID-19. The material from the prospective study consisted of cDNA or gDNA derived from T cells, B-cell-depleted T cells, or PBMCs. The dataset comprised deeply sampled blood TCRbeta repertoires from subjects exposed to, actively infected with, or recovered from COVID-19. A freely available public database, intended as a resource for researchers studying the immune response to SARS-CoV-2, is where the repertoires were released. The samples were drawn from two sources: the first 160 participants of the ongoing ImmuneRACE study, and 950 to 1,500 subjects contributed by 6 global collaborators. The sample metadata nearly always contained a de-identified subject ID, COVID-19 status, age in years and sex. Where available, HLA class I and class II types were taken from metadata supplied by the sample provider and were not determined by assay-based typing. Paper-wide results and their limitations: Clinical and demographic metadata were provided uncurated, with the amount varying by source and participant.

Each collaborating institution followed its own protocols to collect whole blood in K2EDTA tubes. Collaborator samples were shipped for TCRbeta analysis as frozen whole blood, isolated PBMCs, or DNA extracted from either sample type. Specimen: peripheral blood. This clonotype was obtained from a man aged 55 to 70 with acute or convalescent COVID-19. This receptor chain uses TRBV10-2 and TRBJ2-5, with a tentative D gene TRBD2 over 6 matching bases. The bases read TGCGCCAGCAGGGGGGACTGGAAAGCGGTAGCCCAGTACTTC. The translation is CASRGDWKAVAQYF.